This is a list of T cell receptor beta chains from one sample in a study of T cells in Graves' hyperthyroidism and ophthalmopathy. TCRdb itself ran the multiplex PCR reads through MiXCR, one entry per CDR3 protein. The sample lists under 350,000 distinct CDR3 sequences, about an eighth occurring once. Sequenced material: blood. The receptors were gathered from a middle-aged woman with Graves' hyperthyroidism. The CDR3 runs from the conserved cysteine through the conserved F or W. The order of the fields is V gene, clone size, J gene, D gene, CDR3 DNA, CDR3 protein. A D gene is named only where the DNA matches it firmly. Rows give clone size only sometimes, using once, few, many, or a class for an expanded clone.

V gene: TRBV20-1
clone size: many
J gene: TRBJ1-6
D gene: NA
CDR3 DNA: TGCAGTGCTAGTCTGGGAGATGGAAATTCACCCCTCCACTTT
CDR3 protein: CSASLGDGNSPLHF

V gene: TRBV7-9
clone size: NA
J gene: TRBJ1-2
D gene: NA
CDR3 DNA: TGTGCCAGCAGCTTAGCGGGAGGTGAGCGCTACACCTTC
CDR3 protein: CASSLAGGERYTF

V gene: TRBV12-3/TRBV12-4
clone size: many
J gene: TRBJ2-6
D gene: NA
CDR3 DNA: TGTGCCAGCAGTTTCCCCCGGGCCTCTGGGGCCAACGTCCTGACTTTC
CDR3 protein: CASSFPRASGANVLTF

V gene: TRBV20-1
clone size: many
J gene: TRBJ1-4
D gene: NA
CDR3 DNA: TGCAGTGCCAATGGCCCCGGAGGGGAAAAACTGTTTTTT
CDR3 protein: CSANGPGGEKLFF

V gene: TRBV12-3/TRBV12-4
clone size: many
J gene: TRBJ1-2
D gene: NA
CDR3 DNA: TGTGCCAGCAGTTTCGGGGCACAAAACTATGGCTACACCTTC
CDR3 protein: CASSFGAQNYGYTF

V gene: TRBV15
clone size: many
J gene: TRBJ1-1
D gene: TRBD1
CDR3 DNA: TGTGCCACCAGCAGAGAGGGGACAGGGGAAGCAGCTTTCTTT
CDR3 protein: CATSREGTGEAAFF

V gene: TRBV12-3/TRBV12-4
clone size: many
J gene: TRBJ2-1
D gene: NA
CDR3 DNA: TGTGCCAGCTCCGGACGACGCCTATACAATGAGCAGTTCTTC
CDR3 protein: CASSGRRLYNEQFF

V gene: TRBV4-1
clone size: NA
J gene: TRBJ1-4
D gene: NA
CDR3 DNA: TGCGCCAGCAGCCAACCTGGACAGAGAGCTAATGAAAAACTGTTTTTT
CDR3 protein: CASSQPGQRANEKLFF

V gene: TRBV5-1
clone size: many
J gene: TRBJ2-7
D gene: TRBD1
CDR3 DNA: TGCGCCAGCAGCTGGGGACAGGGAGTTTACGAGCAGTACTTC
CDR3 protein: CASSWGQGVYEQYF

V gene: TRBV4-1
clone size: NA
J gene: TRBJ2-5
D gene: TRBD2
CDR3 DNA: TGCGCCAGCAGCCAACCCTCTCGACTAGCGGGGGAGACCCAGTACTTC
CDR3 protein: CASSQPSRLAGETQYF

V gene: TRBV10-2
clone size: few
J gene: TRBJ1-1
D gene: TRBD1
CDR3 DNA: TGCGCCAGCAAGGGACAGGGGGGCACTGAAGCTTTCTTT
CDR3 protein: CASKGQGGTEAFF

V gene: TRBV5-1
clone size: NA
J gene: TRBJ1-2
D gene: TRBD1
CDR3 DNA: TGCGCCAGCAGACCTGAGACAGGGTCATCGTTTAACTATGGCTACACCTTC
CDR3 protein: CASRPETGSSFNYGYTF

V gene: TRBV4-1
clone size: few
J gene: TRBJ1-1
D gene: NA
CDR3 DNA: TGCGCCCTGAGAGACCAATCGAACACTGAAGCTTTCTTT
CDR3 protein: CALRDQSNTEAFF

V gene: TRBV12-3/TRBV12-4
clone size: many
J gene: TRBJ1-2
D gene: NA
CDR3 DNA: TGTGCCAGCAGTTTAGCAATCGGGTCTGGCTATGGCTACACCTTC
CDR3 protein: CASSLAIGSGYGYTF

V gene: TRBV5-6
clone size: many
J gene: TRBJ1-5
D gene: TRBD1
CDR3 DNA: TGTGCCAGCAGCTTGGCCCGGGACAGGGACCAGCCCCAGCATTTT
CDR3 protein: CASSLARDRDQPQHF

V gene: TRBV15
clone size: many
J gene: TRBJ2-7
D gene: TRBD2
CDR3 DNA: TGTGCCACCAGCAGGGGGAGGGAGGTGCAGTACTTC
CDR3 protein: CATSRGREVQYF

V gene: TRBV20-1
clone size: NA
J gene: TRBJ1-4
D gene: NA
CDR3 DNA: TGCAGTGCTAGAGAAGCTAAGGGAATATATGAAAAACTGTTTTTT
CDR3 protein: CSAREAKGIYEKLFF

V gene: TRBV7-9
clone size: many
J gene: TRBJ2-3
D gene: TRBD2
CDR3 DNA: TGTGCCAGCAGCTTGGGGCTAGCGGGTTTAACAGATACGCAGTATTTT
CDR3 protein: CASSLGLAGLTDTQYF

V gene: TRBV11-2
clone size: many
J gene: TRBJ2-1
D gene: TRBD2
CDR3 DNA: TGTGCCAGCAGCTTCTTAGCGGGAGGGCTACCGTTCTTC
CDR3 protein: CASSFLAGGLPFF

V gene: TRBV29-1
clone size: few
J gene: TRBJ2-1
D gene: TRBD2
CDR3 DNA: TGCAGCACAGGACTAGCGAGTAGTAATGAGCAGTTCTTC
CDR3 protein: CSTGLASSNEQFF

V gene: TRBV7-6
clone size: NA
J gene: TRBJ2-5
D gene: TRBD1
CDR3 DNA: TGTGCCAGCAGCTTAGAGGGACTGGACAGGGAAGAGACCCAGTACTTC
CDR3 protein: CASSLEGLDREETQYF

V gene: TRBV30
clone size: many
J gene: TRBJ2-3
D gene: NA
CDR3 DNA: TGTGCCTGGAGTGGTGGAGGACCAGATACGCAGTATTTT
CDR3 protein: CAWSGGGPDTQYF

V gene: TRBV5-4
clone size: NA
J gene: TRBJ2-5
D gene: TRBD1
CDR3 DNA: TGTGCCAGCAGCTCCCCCCCCGGGACAGCCCTCAGGGAGACCCAGTACTTC
CDR3 protein: CASSSPPGTALRETQYF

V gene: TRBV9
clone size: few
J gene: TRBJ2-4
D gene: NA
CDR3 DNA: TGTGCCAGCAGCAGCCGGGACGAGAAAAACATTCAGTACTTC
CDR3 protein: CASSSRDEKNIQYF

V gene: TRBV24-1
clone size: many
J gene: TRBJ1-2
D gene: TRBD1
CDR3 DNA: TGTGCCACCAGTGATCCAGGACAGGCTAACTATGGCTACACCTTC
CDR3 protein: CATSDPGQANYGYTF

V gene: TRBV7-9
clone size: many
J gene: TRBJ2-7
D gene: TRBD1
CDR3 DNA: TGTGCCAGCAATCCTGGACAGGGGGGCCCCTTTTACGAGCAGTACTTC
CDR3 protein: CASNPGQGGPFYEQYF

V gene: TRBV12-3/TRBV12-4
clone size: many
J gene: TRBJ2-1
D gene: NA
CDR3 DNA: TGTGCCATCCAGGAGGCCTCATACAATGAGCAGTTCTTC
CDR3 protein: CAIQEASYNEQFF

V gene: TRBV25-1
clone size: many
J gene: TRBJ1-2
D gene: NA
CDR3 DNA: TGTGCCAGGGCACCCCGACACAGGGCTGAGCATGGCTACACCTTC
CDR3 protein: CARAPRHRAEHGYTF

V gene: TRBV11-3
clone size: many
J gene: TRBJ2-5
D gene: NA
CDR3 DNA: TGTGCCAGCAGCTTAGAACAGGGAGAGACCCAGTACTTC
CDR3 protein: CASSLEQGETQYF

V gene: TRBV12-3/TRBV12-4
clone size: NA
J gene: TRBJ1-3
D gene: NA
CDR3 DNA: TGTGCCAGCAGCTTGACAGGATCAGGAAACACCATATATTTT
CDR3 protein: CASSLTGSGNTIYF

V gene: TRBV24-1
clone size: many
J gene: TRBJ2-2
D gene: NA
CDR3 DNA: TGTGCCACCAGTGATTTTCGGAGCACCGGGGAGCTGTTTTTT
CDR3 protein: CATSDFRSTGELFF

V gene: TRBV10-1
clone size: many
J gene: TRBJ2-7
D gene: NA
CDR3 DNA: TGCGCCAGCAGTGAGTCGAACGCCTACGAGCAGTACTTC
CDR3 protein: CASSESNAYEQYF

V gene: TRBV28
clone size: many
J gene: TRBJ1-5
D gene: NA
CDR3 DNA: TGTGCCAGCAGTTTACGTTATAGCAATCAGCCCCAGCATTTT
CDR3 protein: CASSLRYSNQPQHF

V gene: TRBV19
clone size: few
J gene: TRBJ1-5
D gene: NA
CDR3 DNA: TGTGCCAGTAGTATGCAGGGCGGAAATCAGCCCCAGCATTTT
CDR3 protein: CASSMQGGNQPQHF

V gene: TRBV11-2
clone size: NA
J gene: TRBJ2-7
D gene: TRBD2
CDR3 DNA: TGTGCCAGCAGCCATAGCGGGCCCCGCGTAGGGCAGTACTTC
CDR3 protein: CASSHSGPRVGQYF

V gene: TRBV2
clone size: many
J gene: TRBJ2-2
D gene: NA
CDR3 DNA: TGTGCCAGCAGTGAACTTGCTAGTGCCGACACCGGGGAGCTGTTTTTT
CDR3 protein: CASSELASADTGELFF

V gene: TRBV7-9
clone size: few
J gene: TRBJ2-2
D gene: NA
CDR3 DNA: TGTGCCAGCAGCTTAGCTTGGGGCGAGAACACCGGGGAGCTGTTTTTT
CDR3 protein: CASSLAWGENTGELFF

V gene: TRBV20-1
clone size: few
J gene: TRBJ1-3
D gene: NA
CDR3 DNA: TGCAGTGCTAGAGGCGGAGGCCCTGGAAACACCATATATTTT
CDR3 protein: CSARGGGPGNTIYF

V gene: TRBV20-1
clone size: NA
J gene: TRBJ1-5
D gene: NA
CDR3 DNA: TGCAGTGCTAGAGTAACAGCTTATCAGCCCCAGCATTTT
CDR3 protein: CSARVTAYQPQHF

V gene: TRBV5-6
clone size: many
J gene: TRBJ2-5
D gene: NA
CDR3 DNA: TGTGCCAGCAGCTTGGAGTTGGAAGAGACCCAGTACTTC
CDR3 protein: CASSLELEETQYF

V gene: TRBV4-1
clone size: many
J gene: TRBJ1-1
D gene: TRBD1
CDR3 DNA: TGCGCCAGCAGCCACCGACGGACAGGGGGGAACACTGAAGCTTTCTTT
CDR3 protein: CASSHRRTGGNTEAFF

V gene: TRBV2
clone size: many
J gene: TRBJ1-2
D gene: NA
CDR3 DNA: TGTGCCAGCACTGGAGTGCCTGGCCTGAATAACTATGGCTACACCTTC
CDR3 protein: CASTGVPGLNNYGYTF

V gene: TRBV9
clone size: NA
J gene: TRBJ1-1
D gene: NA
CDR3 DNA: TGTGCCAGCAGCGTGGGGGGTAGCACTGAAGCTTTCTTT
CDR3 protein: CASSVGGSTEAFF

V gene: TRBV6-1
clone size: many
J gene: TRBJ2-5
D gene: NA
CDR3 DNA: TGTGCCAGCAGTGAAGAGGCGGGGTCCATGGAGACCCAGTACTTC
CDR3 protein: CASSEEAGSMETQYF

V gene: TRBV6-1
clone size: many
J gene: TRBJ2-7
D gene: TRBD1
CDR3 DNA: TGTGCCAGCAGTGAATGGGTAGGACAGGGGCCCACCTACGAGCAGTACTTC
CDR3 protein: CASSEWVGQGPTYEQYF